One and the same sample provided the 30 T cell receptor beta chains below, sequenced in a study of blood T cell repertoires in COVID-19. Sequencing used immunoSEQ multiplex PCR; TCRdb keeps in-frame clones, though not all of them. The sample consists of about 250,000 clones, approximately 92% of them appearing once. The sequenced sample was PBMCs or T cells enriched from blood (not recorded which). Receptors originate from a woman aged 18-29 years who had recovered from COVID-19.

This chain links TRBV6-5 with TRBJ2-7, with D possibly being TRBD2 (7 bases). Per germline, CDR1 MNHEY and CDR2 SVGAGI. V was cut by 7 bases and J by 2 bases, with 18 bases left in between. The CDR3 contains 15 residues. The CDR3 loop is CASTQEGGGPYEQYF. In DNA, the CDR3 is TGTGCCAGCACCCAAGAGGGGGGGGGCCCCTACGAGCAGTACTTC.

V is TRBV5-1 and J is TRBJ2-2, with D tentatively TRBD1 (5 bases). This CDR3 has 16 amino acids. Trimming took off 1 base at V and 1 base at J, with 11 bases between the two ends. The V gene's germline CDR1 is SGHRS and CDR2 YFSETQ. The CDR3 here is CASSLLSGQNTGELFF. Written as DNA, the CDR3 is TGCGCCAGCAGCTTGTTATCAGGACAGAACACCGGGGAGCTGTTTTTT.

This sequence joins TRBV6-5 and TRBJ2-1; unclear D gene. The V gene's germline CDR1 is MNHEY and CDR2 SVGAGI. Trimming cost V 3 bases and J 7 bases, with 10 bases left between them. CDR3 length: 13 residues. The CDR3 spells CASSYSSGNEQFF. Here the CDR3 DNA reads TGTGCCAGCAGTTATTCCTCCGGGAATGAGCAGTTCTTC.

The rearrangement uses TRBV5-1 and TRBJ2-3; 13 bases are shared with TRBD2. V was clipped by 3 bases and J by 2 bases; unmatched bases: 9. The CDR3 covers 18 residues. Germline assignment: CDR1 SGHRS and CDR2 YFSETQ. This chain's CDR3 is CASSSGLAGVTYTDTQYF. The CDR3 DNA is TGCGCCAGCAGCTCCGGACTAGCGGGGGTCACATACACAGATACGCAGTATTTT.

The genes are TRBV6-4 and TRBJ1-2, with D uncertain. Germline lookup yields CDR1 MRHNA and CDR2 SNTAGT. The CDR3 covers 13 residues. The germline V and J ends were trimmed by 3 bases and 6 bases, with 11 bases remaining between them. CDR3 sequence reads: CASSETAGDGYTF. In nucleotides, the CDR3 is TGTGCCAGCAGTGAAACAGCCGGCGATGGCTACACCTTC.

V gene TRBV5-4 combines with J gene TRBJ1-2; D is possibly TRBD1 (5 bases). CDR1 and CDR2 (germline): SGHNT, YYREEE (reference sequence). This CDR3 has 13 residues. V shed 4 bases and J shed 4 bases, with 11 bases lying between them. The CDR3 reads CASSRPDSYGYTF. The CDR3 coding sequence is TGTGCCAGCAGCCGGCCAGACAGCTATGGCTACACCTTC.

This sequence joins TRBV7-9 and TRBJ1-1; possible D gene TRBD1, 5 bases. From germline, CDR1 is SEHNR and CDR2 FQNEAQ (reference sequence). This CDR3 comprises 14 residues. The V gene lost 6 bases and the J gene lost 1 base, with 12 bases spanning the gap. The CDR3 here is CASRRFDRNTEAFF. DNA for the CDR3: TGTGCCAGCAGAAGGTTCGACAGGAACACTGAAGCTTTCTTT.

The chain employs TRBV2 and TRBJ1-2; possibly TRBD1 for D (6 bases). CDR3 length equals 15 residues. V was trimmed by 4 bases and J by 4 bases, leaving 16 bases between them. From germline, CDR1 is SNHLY and CDR2 FYNNEI. The CDR3 DNA sequence: TGTGCCAGCAGTGGCTCGATGACAGGTTTCTATGGCTACACCTTC. This sequence encodes CASSGSMTGFYGYTF.

The chain recombines TRBV11-2 with TRBJ2-3; 12 bases are shared with TRBD2. V was clipped by 5 bases and J by 1 base; unmatched bases: 4. Germline loops: CDR1 SGHAT, CDR2 FQNNGV. This CDR3 has 16 amino acids. CDR3 loop: CASSRTSGTGTDTQYF. The CDR3 nucleotides are TGTGCCAGCAGCAGGACTAGCGGGACAGGCACAGATACGCAGTATTTT.

The rearrangement uses TRBV5-1 and TRBJ2-1; D may be TRBD2 (6 bases). From germline, CDR1 is SGHRS and CDR2 YFSETQ. The CDR3 totals 15 residues. V was clipped by 2 bases and J by 9 bases, with 18 bases between them. CDR3 sequence: CASSFADLPAGEQFF. The DNA for the CDR3 is TGCGCCAGCAGCTTTGCCGATCTACCAGCGGGTGAGCAGTTCTTC.

This chain connects TRBV9 to TRBJ1-1; 8 bases are shared with TRBD1. V trimming: 3 bases; J trimming: 6 bases; junction bases outside the gene matches: 4. The CDR3 extends over 13 amino acids. Germline CDR1 SGDLS, CDR2 YYNGEE. Here the CDR3 DNA reads TGTGCCAGCAGCGCAACACAGGGGGCTGAAGCTTTCTTT. This sequence encodes CASSATQGAEAFF. The whole variable domain, filled in from reference TRBV9 and TRBJ1-1, reads DSGVTQTPKHLITATGQRVTLRCSPRSGDLSVYWYQQSLDQGLQFLIQYYNGEERAKGNILERFSAQQFPDLHSELNLSSLELGDSALYFCASSATQGAEAFFGQGTRLTVV.

The chain couples TRBV27 to TRBJ2-7, with D possibly being TRBD1 (6 bases). V shed 4 bases and J shed 2 bases, with 33 bases lying between them. The CDR3 length is 21 residues. Germline-derived CDR1 and CDR2 are MNHEY and SMNVEV (reference sequence). CDR3 bases: TGTGCCAGCAGTTCAAATTGGGTGGCAGCCACAGGGACCCCGGGACCCTACGAGCAGTACTTC. Translated: CASSSNWVAATGTPGPYEQYF.

V usage is TRBV7-2 and J usage is TRBJ1-5; 7 bases agree with TRBD1. This CDR3 has 14 amino acids. Germline V gene data show CDR1 as SGHTA and CDR2 as FQGNSA. V shed 5 bases and J 2 bases; nucleotides not matched to a gene: 3. Here the CDR3 DNA reads TGTGCCAGCAGCCCGGGGACAGGCAATCAGCCCCAGCATTTT. Protein sequence: CASSPGTGNQPQHF. Together with reference TRBV7-2 and TRBJ1-5, the CDR3 gives the full variable domain: GAGVSQSPSNKVTEKGKDVELRCDPISGHTALYWYRQSLGQGLEFLIYFQGNSAPDKSGLPSDRFSAERTGGSVSTLTIQRTQQEDSAVYLCASSPGTGNQPQHFGDGTRLSIL.

The chain is built from TRBV6-5 and TRBJ1-5, with unresolved D. Trimming removed 2 bases at V and 7 bases at J, with 9 bases between. Germline assignment: CDR1 MNHEY and CDR2 SVGAGI. CDR3 length: 13 residues. CDR3 protein: CASSYVAGQPQHF. The CDR3 DNA follows: TGTGCCAGCAGTTACGTGGCAGGCCAGCCCCAGCATTTT.

The chain links TRBV27 to TRBJ1-2; maybe TRBD1 (5 bases). The ends were cut back, 6 bases at V and 0 bases at J, with 17 bases in the middle. The CDR3 loop spans 16 amino acids. In germline, CDR1 is MNHEY, CDR2 SMNVEV (reference sequence). The CDR3 sequence: CASRDGASGPNYGYTF. DNA for the CDR3: TGTGCCAGCAGGGATGGGGCTTCAGGGCCTAACTATGGCTACACCTTC.

The chain has TRBV5-6 and TRBJ1-4; D call uncertain. The V end lost 1 base, the J end lost 8 bases, and 18 bases lay between the germline ends. Germline assignment: CDR1 SGHDT and CDR2 YYEEEE. The CDR3 runs to 16 residues. The CDR3 here is CASSLRVPGGKEKLFF. As DNA, the CDR3 is TGTGCCAGCAGCTTGCGAGTCCCGGGAGGGAAGGAAAAACTGTTTTTT.

The J gene is TRBJ2-2, the V gene TRBV7-2, with TRBD2 matching 12 bases. This CDR3 contains 15 residues. The ends lost 5 bases at V and 6 bases at J; junction bases unmatched: 4. The germline V gene encodes CDR1 SGHTA and CDR2 FQGNSA. The DNA of the CDR3 is TGTGCCAGCAGCACTGGGACTAGCGGGCCCGGGGAGCTGTTTTTT. Protein product: CASSTGTSGPGELFF.

The chain carries TRBV27 and TRBJ2-2, with D maybe TRBD2 (6 bases). The V gene's germline CDR1 is MNHEY and CDR2 SMNVEV (reference sequence). CDR3 length: 14 residues. Trimming took off 5 bases at V and 4 bases at J, with 11 bases between the two ends. The CDR3 bases are TGTGCCAGCAGTGGAGGGGTTGGCACCGGGGAGCTGTTTTTT. Translated, it gives CASSGGVGTGELFF.

V and J are TRBV2 and TRBJ2-5, with 8 bases identical to TRBD2. This CDR3 comprises 13 residues. Germline CDR1 reads SNHLY; CDR2 reads FYNNEI. The J segment lost 4 bases and the V segment lost 7 bases, leaving 5 bases of the junction unmatched. In DNA, the CDR3 is TGTGCCAGCATCGGACTAGCACGAGAGACCCAGTACTTC. It codes for CASIGLARETQYF.

The rearrangement joins TRBV14 to TRBJ2-7, with 7 bases lining up with TRBD2. The germline gives CDR1 SGHDN, CDR2 FVKESK. The CDR3 is made up of 14 amino acids. V dropped 3 bases and J dropped 6; count of bases not matched to a gene: 8. CDR3 protein: CASSHWGGPAEQYF. CDR3 nucleotides: TGTGCCAGCAGCCACTGGGGGGGACCCGCCGAGCAGTACTTC.

This clone appeared once. CDR3 in DNA: TGCGCCAGCAGCTCCTCCGGGACTAGCTTCGGGTACCAAGAGACCCAGTACTTC. Translation gives CASSSSGTSFGYQETQYF. V is TRBV5-1 and J is TRBJ2-5; 9 bases match TRBD2. CDR3 length: 18 residues. Germline values: CDR1 SGHRS, CDR2 YFSETQ. The J segment lost 0 bases and the V segment lost 3 bases, leaving 12 bases of the junction unmatched.

This clone has only one observation. The CDR3 loop reads CASSLRRLAGAADTQYF. Written as DNA, the CDR3 is TGTGCCAGCAGCTTGCGCCGGCTAGCGGGGGCGGCAGATACGCAGTATTTT. V and J are TRBV5-6 and TRBJ2-3; 10 positions agree with TRBD2. The V segment lost 1 base and the J segment 4 bases; nucleotides outside the gene matches: 9. The CDR3 contains 17 residues. Germline V CDR1 and CDR2: SGHDT, YYEEEE.

The CDR3 spells CASSSTGLHGYTF. The CDR3 region has the DNA TGTGCCAGCTCATCGACAGGGCTCCATGGCTACACCTTC. The chain couples TRBV18 to TRBJ1-2, with 7 bases matching TRBD1. This CDR3 region has 13 residues. V was pared by 5 bases and J by 6 bases, with 6 bases of the junction left unmatched. Germline lookup yields CDR1 KGHSH and CDR2 LQKENI.

This chain uses TRBV11-2 with TRBJ1-1; weak D call: TRBD1 (5 bases). V dropped 1 base and J dropped 6 bases, with 15 bases sitting between them. The CDR3 sequence is 15 residues long. CDR1 SGHAT and CDR2 FQNNGV come from the germline V gene. CDR3 protein: CASSLVRQGRPEAFF. The DNA for the CDR3 is TGTGCCAGCAGCTTAGTCAGGCAGGGTCGACCTGAAGCTTTCTTT.

This clone was detected only once. As DNA, the CDR3 is TGCGCCAGCAGCTCGGAGCAGACTAGCGGCCAAGAGACCCAGTACTTC. Amino acid sequence: CASSSEQTSGQETQYF. The chain employs TRBV5-1 and TRBJ2-5; 9 bases are a match to TRBD2. Germline V gives CDR1 SGHRS, CDR2 YFSETQ. V lost 3 bases, J lost 1 base, and 7 bases stayed unmatched. The CDR3 is made up of 16 amino acids.

The chain carries TRBV10-3 and TRBJ2-5; D uncertain. CDR3 length: 16 amino acids. Germline CDR1 is ENHRY and CDR2 is SYGVKD. The V gene lost 0 bases and the J gene lost 4 bases, with 15 bases spanning the gap. CDR3 coding DNA: TGTGCCATCAGTGAGTCTTTAGCAATAAGTCGAGAGACCCAGTACTTC. This sequence encodes CAISESLAISRETQYF.

J is TRBJ2-2 and V is TRBV28, with 8 bases aligning to TRBD2. Germline V lookup: CDR1 MDHEN, CDR2 SYDVKM. The CDR3 length is 16 residues. V was clipped by 3 bases and J by 3 bases; unmatched bases: 6. The CDR3 is CASSFHKRGHTGELFF. Here the CDR3 DNA reads TGTGCCAGCAGTTTTCATAAGCGGGGGCACACCGGGGAGCTGTTTTTT.

This chain links TRBV12-3 or TRBV12-4 with TRBJ1-2; D unresolved. This CDR3 is 13 amino acids long. Trimming pared 5 bases from V and 0 bases from J, leaving 7 bases between. The CDR3 loop is CASSTGTNYGYTF. In DNA form, the CDR3 reads TGTGCCAGCAGTACCGGGACTAACTATGGCTACACCTTC.

The rearrangement joins TRBV27 to TRBJ1-5, with unresolved D. The CDR3 length is 13 residues. CDR1 is MNHEY and CDR2 is SMNVEV in the germline V gene (reference sequence). V shed 2 bases and J shed 6 bases, with 8 bases lying between them. The CDR3, as DNA: TGTGCCAGCAGTTTAAAACTTGGTCAGCCCCAGCATTTT. It translates to CASSLKLGQPQHF.

The chain combines TRBV6-6 with TRBJ1-6, with unresolved D. This CDR3 has 12 residues. V was cut by 7 bases and J by 7 bases, with 8 bases left in between. Per the germline V gene, CDR1 is MNHNY and CDR2 is SVGAGI (reference sequence). In nucleotides, the CDR3 is TGTGCCAGCAACCAGTTAAATTCACCCCTCCACTTT. Its translation is CASNQLNSPLHF.